This T cell receptor (beta chain) was documented in a study of identical twins. Each CDR3 protein gets one entry after TCRdb re-called the 5' RACE reads with MiXCR. The repertoire includes approximately 500,000 distinct CDR3 sequences, 20% to 25% of them detected once, and 2.9% sits in the top ten. The germline V gene encodes CDR1 MGHRA and CDR2 YSYEKL. The V end lost 2 bases, the J end lost 5 bases, and 10 bases lay between the germline ends. This CDR3 is built from 13 residues. Separately, the same data were catalogued under a study of T cells expressing NK-cell markers.

Source material: CD4+ T cells sorted from blood. The V and J genes are TRBV4-1 and TRBJ2-7; TRBD1 is a possible D gene (6 bases). This receptor was obtained from a woman aged 18-29 years in good health. CDR3 sequence (DNA): TGCGCCAGCAGCCAATACGAGGGGGACGAGCAGTACTTC. Translation gives CASSQYEGDEQYF.